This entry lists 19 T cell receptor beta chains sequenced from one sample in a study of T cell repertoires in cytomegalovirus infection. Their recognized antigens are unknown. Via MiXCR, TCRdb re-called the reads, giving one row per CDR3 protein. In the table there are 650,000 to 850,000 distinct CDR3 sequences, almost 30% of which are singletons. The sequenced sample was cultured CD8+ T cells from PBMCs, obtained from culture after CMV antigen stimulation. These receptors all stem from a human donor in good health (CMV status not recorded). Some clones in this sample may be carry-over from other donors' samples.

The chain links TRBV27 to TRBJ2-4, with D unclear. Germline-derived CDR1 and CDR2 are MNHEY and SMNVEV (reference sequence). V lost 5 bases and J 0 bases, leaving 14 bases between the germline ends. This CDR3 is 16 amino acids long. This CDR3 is CASSPSAVLAKNIQYF. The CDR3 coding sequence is TGTGCCAGCAGTCCTTCGGCAGTGTTAGCCAAAAACATTCAGTACTTC.

CDR3 nucleotides: TGTGCCAGCAGCCTGAGCCCCCCAGGGAGCTCCTACAATGAGCAGTTCTTC. This gives the protein CASSLSPPGSSYNEQFF. The chain has TRBV7-2 and TRBJ2-1, with D perhaps given as TRBD1 or TRBD2 (5 bases each). The V gene's germline CDR1 is SGHTA and CDR2 FQGNSA. Trimming took off 5 bases at V and 0 bases at J, with 17 bases between the two ends. CDR3 length: 17 residues.

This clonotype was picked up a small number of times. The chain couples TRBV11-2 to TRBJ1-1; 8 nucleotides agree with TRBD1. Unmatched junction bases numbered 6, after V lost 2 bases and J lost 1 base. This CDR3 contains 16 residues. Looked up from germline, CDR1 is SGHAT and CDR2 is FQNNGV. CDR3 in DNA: TGTGCCAGCAGCTTATGGAACAGGGGGGCGAACACTGAAGCTTTCTTT. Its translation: CASSLWNRGANTEAFF.

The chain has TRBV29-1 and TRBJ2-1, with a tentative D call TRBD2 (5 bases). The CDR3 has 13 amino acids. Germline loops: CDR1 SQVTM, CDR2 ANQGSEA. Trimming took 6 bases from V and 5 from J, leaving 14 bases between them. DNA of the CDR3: TGCAGCGTCTCGGACGGACTTAACAATGAGCAGTTCTTC. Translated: CSVSDGLNNEQFF.

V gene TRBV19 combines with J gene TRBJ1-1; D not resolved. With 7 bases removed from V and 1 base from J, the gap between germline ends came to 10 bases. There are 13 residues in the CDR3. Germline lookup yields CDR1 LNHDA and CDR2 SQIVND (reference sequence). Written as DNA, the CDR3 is TGTGCCAGTACGTCACGCGCGAACACTGAAGCTTTCTTT. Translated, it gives CASTSRANTEAFF.

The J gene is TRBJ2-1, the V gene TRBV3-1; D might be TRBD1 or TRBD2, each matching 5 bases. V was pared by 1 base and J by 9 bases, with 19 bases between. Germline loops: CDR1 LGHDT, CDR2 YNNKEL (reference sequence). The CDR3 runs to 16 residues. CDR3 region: CASSQVPGLPEGEQFF. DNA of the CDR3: TGTGCCAGCAGCCAAGTACCGGGGCTCCCTGAGGGTGAGCAGTTCTTC.

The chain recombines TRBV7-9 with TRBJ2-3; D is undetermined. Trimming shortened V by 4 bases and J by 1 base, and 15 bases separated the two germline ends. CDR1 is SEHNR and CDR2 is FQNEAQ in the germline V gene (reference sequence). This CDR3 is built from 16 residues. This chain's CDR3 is CASSSRPLTRTDTQYF. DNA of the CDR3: TGTGCCAGCAGCTCTAGACCCCTGACTCGCACAGATACGCAGTATTTT.

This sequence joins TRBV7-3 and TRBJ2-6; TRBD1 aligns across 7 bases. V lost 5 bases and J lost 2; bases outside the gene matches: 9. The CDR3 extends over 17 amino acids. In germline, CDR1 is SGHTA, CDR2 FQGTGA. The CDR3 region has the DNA TGTGCCAGCAGCCAGCCGCGACAGGGAGCTGGGGCCAACGTCCTGACTTTC. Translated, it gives CASSQPRQGAGANVLTF.

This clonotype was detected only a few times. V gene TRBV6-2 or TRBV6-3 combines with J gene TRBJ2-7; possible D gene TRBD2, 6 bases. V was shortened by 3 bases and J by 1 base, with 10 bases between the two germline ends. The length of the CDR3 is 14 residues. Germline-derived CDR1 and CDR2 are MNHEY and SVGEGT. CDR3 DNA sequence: TGTGCCAGCAGTTATGCTGGGGGGTCCTACGAGCAGTACGTC. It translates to CASSYAGGSYEQYV.

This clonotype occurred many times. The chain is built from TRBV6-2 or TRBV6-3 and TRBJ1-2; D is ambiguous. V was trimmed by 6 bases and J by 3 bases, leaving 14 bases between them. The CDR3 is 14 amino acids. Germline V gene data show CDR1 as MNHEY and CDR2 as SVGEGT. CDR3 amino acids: CASRAEEGYYGYTF. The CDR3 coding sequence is TGTGCCAGCAGAGCGGAGGAGGGTTACTATGGCTACACCTTC.

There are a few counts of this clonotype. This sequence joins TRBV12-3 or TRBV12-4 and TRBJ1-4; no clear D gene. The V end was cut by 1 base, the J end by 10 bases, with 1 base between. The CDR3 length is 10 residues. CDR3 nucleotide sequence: TGTGCCAGCAGTTTAGGAAAACTGTTTTTT. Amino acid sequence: CASSLGKLFF.

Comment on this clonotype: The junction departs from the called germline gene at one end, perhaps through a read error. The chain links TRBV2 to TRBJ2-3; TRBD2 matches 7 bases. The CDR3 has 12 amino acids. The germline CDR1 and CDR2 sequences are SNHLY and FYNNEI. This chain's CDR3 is CASSEYPSGFLF. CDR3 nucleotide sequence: TGTGCCAGCAGTGAATATCCTAGCGGATTCCTATTT. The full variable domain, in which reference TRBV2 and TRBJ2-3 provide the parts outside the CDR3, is EPEVTQTPSHQVTQMGQEVILRCVPISNHLYFYWYRQILGQKVEFLVSFYNNEISEKSEIFDDQFSVERPDGSNFTLKIRSTKLEDSAMYFCASSEYPSGFLFGPGTRLTVL.

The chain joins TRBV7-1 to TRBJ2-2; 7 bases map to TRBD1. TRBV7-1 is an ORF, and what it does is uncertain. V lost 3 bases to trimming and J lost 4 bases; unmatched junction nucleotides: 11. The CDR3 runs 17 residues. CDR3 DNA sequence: TGTGCCAGCAGCTCGGGACAGCTTTCTGCGGGCACCGGGGAGCTGTTTTTT. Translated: CASSSGQLSAGTGELFF.

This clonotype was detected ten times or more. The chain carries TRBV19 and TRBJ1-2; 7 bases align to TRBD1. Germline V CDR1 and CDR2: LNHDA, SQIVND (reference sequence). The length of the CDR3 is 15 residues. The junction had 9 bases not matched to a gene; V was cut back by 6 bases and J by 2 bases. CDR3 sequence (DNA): TGTGCCAGTAGCTCCGACAGGGTAGGGAACTATGGCTACACCTTC. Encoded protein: CASSSDRVGNYGYTF.

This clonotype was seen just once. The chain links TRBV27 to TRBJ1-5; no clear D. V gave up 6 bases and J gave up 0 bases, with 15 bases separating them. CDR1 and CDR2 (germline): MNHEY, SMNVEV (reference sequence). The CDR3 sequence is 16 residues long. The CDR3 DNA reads TGTGCCAGCAGCACAAGACGGGATTATAGCAATCAGCCCCAGCATTTT. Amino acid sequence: CASSTRRDYSNQPQHF.

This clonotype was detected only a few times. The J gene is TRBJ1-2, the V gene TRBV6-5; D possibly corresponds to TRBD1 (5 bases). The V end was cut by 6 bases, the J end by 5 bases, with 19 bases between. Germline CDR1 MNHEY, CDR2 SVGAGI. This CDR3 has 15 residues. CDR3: CASSLEGSGRYGYTF. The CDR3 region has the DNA TGTGCCAGCAGCCTAGAAGGATCAGGGCGGTATGGCTACACCTTC.

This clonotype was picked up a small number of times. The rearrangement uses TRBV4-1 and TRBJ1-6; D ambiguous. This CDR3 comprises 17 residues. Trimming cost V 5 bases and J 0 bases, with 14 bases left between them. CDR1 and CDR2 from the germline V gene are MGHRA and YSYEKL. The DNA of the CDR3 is TGCGCCAGCAGCTCCTTACTTCAGAGCTCCTATAATTCACCCCTCCACTTT. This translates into CASSSLLQSSYNSPLHF.

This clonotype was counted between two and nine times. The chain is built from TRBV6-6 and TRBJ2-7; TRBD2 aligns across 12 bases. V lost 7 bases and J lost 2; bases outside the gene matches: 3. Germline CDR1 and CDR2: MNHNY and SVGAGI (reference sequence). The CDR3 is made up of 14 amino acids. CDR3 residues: CASTGTSGPYEQYF. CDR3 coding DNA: TGTGCCAGCACCGGGACTAGCGGGCCCTACGAGCAGTACTTC.

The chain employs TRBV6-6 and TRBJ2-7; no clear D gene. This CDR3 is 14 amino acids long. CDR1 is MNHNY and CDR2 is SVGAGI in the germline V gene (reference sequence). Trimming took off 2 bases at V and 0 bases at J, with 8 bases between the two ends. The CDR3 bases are TGTGCCAGCAGTTACCGGGTCCCCTCCTACGAGCAGTACGTC. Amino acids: CASSYRVPSYEQYV.